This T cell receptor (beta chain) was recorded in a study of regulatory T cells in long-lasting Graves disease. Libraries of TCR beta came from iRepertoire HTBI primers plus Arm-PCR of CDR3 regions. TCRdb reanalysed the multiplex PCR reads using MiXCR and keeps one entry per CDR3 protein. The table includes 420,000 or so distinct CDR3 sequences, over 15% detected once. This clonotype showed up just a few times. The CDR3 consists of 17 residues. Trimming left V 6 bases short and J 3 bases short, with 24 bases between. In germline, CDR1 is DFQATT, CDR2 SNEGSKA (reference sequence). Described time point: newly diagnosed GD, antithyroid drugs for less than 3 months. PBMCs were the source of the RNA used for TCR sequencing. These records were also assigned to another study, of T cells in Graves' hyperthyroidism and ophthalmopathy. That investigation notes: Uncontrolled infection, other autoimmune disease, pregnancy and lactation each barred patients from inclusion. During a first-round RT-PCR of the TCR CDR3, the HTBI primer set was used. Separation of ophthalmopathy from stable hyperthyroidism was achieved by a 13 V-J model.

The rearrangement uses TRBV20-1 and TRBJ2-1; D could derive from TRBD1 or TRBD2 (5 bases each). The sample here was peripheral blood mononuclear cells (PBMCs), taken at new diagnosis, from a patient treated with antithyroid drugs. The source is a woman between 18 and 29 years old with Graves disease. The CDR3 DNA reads TGCAGTGCCAGACCGATCCGTGGGGGTAGCCTCTACAATGAGCAGTTCTTC. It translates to CSARPIRGGSLYNEQFF.